This T cell receptor (beta chain) is drawn from a study of CD8 T cells in ankylosing spondylitis. This clonotype was picked up a small number of times. Germline V gives CDR1 LGHNA, CDR2 YNFKEQ. Unmatched junction bases numbered 7, after V lost 0 bases and J lost 7 bases. The CDR3 is 16 amino acids. TCRdb analysed the 5' RACE reads with MiXCR anew, one entry per CDR3 protein. The sample consists of about 250,000 distinct CDR3 sequences, around 32% of them appearing once. The sequence derives from a male donor with ankylosing spondylitis or in good health (not recorded which). This rearrangement joins TRBV4-2 to TRBJ2-1, with 9 bases matching TRBD1. Sequencing used blood, either unsorted or a sorted T cell fraction (not recorded which). CDR3 protein: CASSQEGGQGGNEQFF. The CDR3 DNA reads TGTGCCAGCAGCCAAGAAGGGGGACAGGGAGGGAATGAGCAGTTCTTC.